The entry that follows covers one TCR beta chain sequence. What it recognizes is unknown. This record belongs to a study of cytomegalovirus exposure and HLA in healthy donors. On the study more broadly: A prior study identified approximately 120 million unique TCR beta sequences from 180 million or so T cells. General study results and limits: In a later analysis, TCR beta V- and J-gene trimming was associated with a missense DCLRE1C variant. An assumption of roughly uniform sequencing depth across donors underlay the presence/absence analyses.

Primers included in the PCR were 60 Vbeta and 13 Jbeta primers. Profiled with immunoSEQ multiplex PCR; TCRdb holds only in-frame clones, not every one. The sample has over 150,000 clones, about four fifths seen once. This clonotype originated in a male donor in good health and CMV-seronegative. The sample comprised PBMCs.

CDR3 nucleotides: TGCGCCAGCAGCTTGGGGGACAGGGGGGACGAAAAACTGTTTTTT. This codes for CASSLGDRGDEKLFF. V usage is TRBV5-1 and J usage is TRBJ1-4; the match to TRBD1 covers 11 bases. Germline values: CDR1 SGHRS, CDR2 YFSETQ. The CDR3 totals 15 residues. The trim removed 0 bases at V and 8 bases at J, leaving 3 bases unmatched. The whole variable domain, filled in from reference TRBV5-1 and TRBJ1-4, reads KAGVTQTPRYLIKTRGQQVTLSCSPISGHRSVSWYQQTPGQGLQFLFEYFSETQRNKGNFPGRFSGRQFSNSRSEMNVSTLELGDSALYLCASSLGDRGDEKLFFGSGTQLSVL.